This T cell receptor (beta chain) was profiled in a study of control samples from healthy donors and cancer patients (TCRdb year 2020). Libraries were built with the immunoSEQ multiplex PCR assay. TCRdb limited this immuneACCESS table to in-frame rearrangements with V and J called. A share of clones is missing; checked studies link under half to unresolved V genes, and the rest is unexplained. The sample table shows about 140,000 clones, and approximately 94% are seen once. The ten top clones hold about an eighth of the sample. A word on this clone: It lacks a known antigen. It has no much larger one-base neighbor in the sample; base qualities were not kept.

The sequenced sample consisted of blood. This receptor was obtained from a man aged 40-49 years in good health.

The bases are TGCGCCAGCAGCTTGGACCCGTTCCGAGGACAGGACGGGATCGGGGCCAACGTCCTGACTTTC. The translation is CASSLDPFRGQDGIGANVLTF. The V and J genes are TRBV5-1 and TRBJ2-6; TRBD1 lines up with 7 middle nucleotides. The CDR3 covers 21 residues, taking in both the cysteine and the phenylalanine. CDR3 DNA is the only sequence kept; it has 63 bases, read in frame from the first base. The germline V gene specifies SGHRS as CDR1 and YFSETQ as CDR2. V trim: 0 bases; J trim: 4 bases; unmatched bases: 19.